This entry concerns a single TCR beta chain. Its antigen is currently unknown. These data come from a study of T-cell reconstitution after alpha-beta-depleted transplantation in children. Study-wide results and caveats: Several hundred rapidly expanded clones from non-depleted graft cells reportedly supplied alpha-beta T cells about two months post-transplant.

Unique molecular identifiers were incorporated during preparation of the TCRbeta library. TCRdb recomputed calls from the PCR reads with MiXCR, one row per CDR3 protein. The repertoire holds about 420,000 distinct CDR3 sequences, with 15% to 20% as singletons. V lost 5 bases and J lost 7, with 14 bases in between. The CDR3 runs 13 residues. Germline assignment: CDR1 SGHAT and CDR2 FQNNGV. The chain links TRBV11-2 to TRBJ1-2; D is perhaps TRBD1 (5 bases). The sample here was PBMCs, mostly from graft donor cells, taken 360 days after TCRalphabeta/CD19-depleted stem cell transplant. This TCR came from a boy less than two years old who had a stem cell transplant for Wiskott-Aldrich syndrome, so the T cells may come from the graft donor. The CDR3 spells CASSHFPGSGYTF. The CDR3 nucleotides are TGTGCCAGCAGCCACTTCCCAGGGTCTGGCTACACCTTC.